This passage covers 22 T cell receptor beta chains from one sample sequenced in a study of T cells in Graves' hyperthyroidism and ophthalmopathy. Authors of the study amplified TCR beta CDR3 regions from RNA transcripts. HTBI primers were used for first-round RT-PCR of the TCR CDR3. TCRdb passed the multiplex PCR reads through MiXCR, listing each CDR3 protein once. The sample carries about 600,000 distinct CDR3 sequences, 14% recorded once. The sequencing sample was made of blood. The receptor set was obtained from a woman between 18 and 29 years old with Graves' ophthalmopathy.

This clonotype was seen ten or more times. The J gene is TRBJ1-2, the V gene TRBV7-8, with D perhaps TRBD1 (6 bases). The CDR3 has 14 residues. V lost 3 bases and J 2 bases, leaving 10 bases between the germline ends. CDR1 is SGHVS, CDR2 FQNEAQ, per germline. CDR3 sequence: CASSFRTANYGYTF. The CDR3 bases are TGTGCCAGCAGCTTTCGGACAGCGAACTATGGCTACACCTTC. Variable domain in full (rest from reference TRBV7-8 and TRBJ1-2): GAGVSQSPRYKVAKRGQDVALRCDPISGHVSLFWYQQALGQGPEFLTYFQNEAQLDKSGLPSDRFFAERPEGSVSTLKIQRTQQEDSAVYLCASSFRTANYGYTFGSGTRLTVV.

J is TRBJ2-2 and V is TRBV4-1, with D tentatively TRBD2 (6 bases). Germline CDR1 MGHRA, CDR2 YSYEKL. This CDR3 comprises 17 residues. V was cut by 1 base and J by 6 bases, with 18 bases left in between. The CDR3 spells CASSQVVSGWGAGELFF. As DNA, the CDR3 is TGCGCCAGCAGCCAAGTGGTGAGCGGGTGGGGAGCCGGGGAGCTGTTTTTT.

Only a few counts were recorded for this clonotype. The genes are TRBV30 and TRBJ1-6; D might be TRBD1 (5 bases). The V gene lost 7 bases and the J gene lost 7 bases, with 8 bases spanning the gap. Germline-derived CDR1 and CDR2 are GTSNPN and SVGIG (reference sequence). This CDR3 has 11 residues. CDR3 nucleotides: TGTGCCTTAGGGGAGAATTCACCCCTCCACTTT. Translating it yields CALGENSPLHF.

This clonotype was picked up a small number of times. The chain has TRBV11-1 and TRBJ2-4, with D perhaps TRBD1 or TRBD2 (5 bases each). The germline V gene has CDR1 SGHAT and CDR2 FQDESV (reference sequence). This CDR3 region has 17 residues. Trimming removed 4 bases from V and 5 bases from J, with 21 bases in between. The CDR3 DNA reads as TGTGCCAGCAGCTCTGGACCGGGACGTCAAACTCAAAACATTCAGTACTTC. Its protein product is CASSSGPGRQTQNIQYF.

This clonotype was seen at least ten times. The gene calls are TRBV20-1 and TRBJ2-7; TRBD1 or TRBD2 may be the D gene (6 bases each). The CDR3 has 15 amino acids. Germline loops: CDR1 DFQATT, CDR2 SNEGSKA (reference sequence). Between the trimmed V and J ends, which lost 3 bases and 0 bases, there was a span of 15 bases. CDR3 sequence reads: CSASPRDTFSYEQYF. The DNA for the CDR3 is TGCAGTGCTAGCCCGCGGGACACTTTCTCCTACGAGCAGTACTTC.

This clonotype has ten or more counts. This sequence joins TRBV25-1 and TRBJ2-7; no clear D gene. Germline CDR1 is MGHDK and CDR2 is SYGVNS. The CDR3 runs 15 residues. V gave up 3 bases and J gave up 1 base, with 13 bases separating them. This CDR3 reads CASSDLYRASYEQYF. The CDR3 DNA follows: TGTGCCAGCAGTGACTTATATCGAGCATCCTACGAGCAGTACTTC.

V gene TRBV29-1 combines with J gene TRBJ1-3; no reliable D call. The V and J ends lost 4 bases and 0 bases respectively, with 7 bases between them. The CDR3 sequence is 13 residues long. Per germline, CDR1 SQVTM and CDR2 ANQGSEA. The CDR3 coding sequence is TGCAGCGTTGTAGGTCTCTCTGGAAACACCATATATTTT. Its protein product is CSVVGLSGNTIYF.

The genes are TRBV6-5 and TRBJ1-3; a weak D match, TRBD1 (6 bases). V was cut by 2 bases and J by 0 bases, with 11 bases left in between. CDR1 MNHEY and CDR2 SVGAGI come from the germline V gene. The CDR3 has 16 amino acids. As DNA, the CDR3 is TGTGCCAGCAGTTACGGGGGCCCCTACTCTGGAAACACCATATATTTT. It yields the protein CASSYGGPYSGNTIYF.

This clonotype was observed many times. The rearrangement uses TRBV5-5 and TRBJ2-7; D perhaps matches TRBD1 (5 bases). Per germline, CDR1 SGHKS and CDR2 YYEKEE (reference sequence). Trimming took off 1 base at V and 2 bases at J, with 16 bases between the two ends. The CDR3 totals 16 residues. CDR3 protein: CASSLRTRVTTYEQYF. In DNA, the CDR3 is TGTGCCAGCAGCTTGCGGACACGTGTAACGACCTACGAGCAGTACTTC.

This clonotype was seen at least ten times. The chain carries TRBV28 and TRBJ2-1, with 9 nucleotides matching TRBD2. V lost 6 bases to trimming and J lost 3 bases; unmatched junction nucleotides: 6. The germline CDR1 and CDR2 sequences are MDHEN and SYDVKM. The CDR3 consists of 15 residues. The CDR3 nucleotides read TGTGCCAGCAGATTTAGCGGGAGTGGCTACAATGAGCAGTTCTTC. The encoded protein is CASRFSGSGYNEQFF.

This clonotype has just a few counts. V gene TRBV6-1 combines with J gene TRBJ1-6; no clear D gene. Trimming removed 2 bases at V and 0 bases at J, with 5 bases between. This CDR3 region has 15 residues. The germline gives CDR1 MNHNS, CDR2 SASEGT. CDR3 region: CASSEISSYNSPLHF. For the CDR3, the DNA is TGTGCCAGCAGTGAAATTAGCTCCTATAATTCACCCCTCCACTTT.

Only a few counts were recorded for this clonotype. Possible read error: a much larger clone is one base away. This chain connects TRBV2 to TRBJ2-5, with TRBD2 identical over 14 bases. V shed 2 bases, J shed 9 bases, and the junction held 11 bases outside the gene matches. The CDR3 contains 17 residues. Germline-derived CDR1 and CDR2 are SNHLY and FYNNEI. CDR3 nucleotide sequence: TGTGCCAGCAGTGAATATCGGGGACTAGCGGGAGTTGAGGCCCAGTACTTC. Translation gives CASSEYRGLAGVEAQYF.

This clonotype has only a few counts. V usage is TRBV6-1 and J usage is TRBJ1-4, with TRBD1 as a possible D gene (6 bases). Germline CDR1 MNHNS, CDR2 SASEGT. The CDR3 covers 15 residues. V gave up 8 bases and J gave up 8 bases, with 21 bases separating them. The CDR3 sequence: CASQRAGGAWEKLFF. CDR3 nucleotides: TGTGCCAGCCAAAGGGCGGGGGGGGCGTGGGAAAAACTGTTTTTT.

V and J are TRBV30 and TRBJ2-7; D gene ambiguous. Germline values: CDR1 GTSNPN, CDR2 SVGIG (reference sequence). Trimming took off 2 bases at V and 5 bases at J, with 16 bases between the two ends. The length of the CDR3 is 14 residues. CDR3 bases: TGTGCCTGGAGTCCCGACGCTTTTGGAGACGAGCAGTACTTC. It is translated as CAWSPDAFGDEQYF.

The V gene is TRBV12-3 or TRBV12-4, the J gene TRBJ1-5, with 8 bases aligning to TRBD1. The trim removed 6 bases at V and 4 bases at J, leaving 11 bases unmatched. The CDR3 sequence is 16 residues long. The CDR3 bases are TGTGCCAGCAGGCCGGGGGCAGGGGGCCAGAATCAGCCCCAGCATTTT. The encoded protein is CASRPGAGGQNQPQHF.

The V call is TRBV4-1, the J call TRBJ2-5; TRBD2 might be the D (5 bases). CDR3 length: 15 residues. The V gene's germline CDR1 is MGHRA and CDR2 YSYEKL. Trimming left V 1 base short and J 1 base short, with 10 bases between. The CDR3 DNA reads TGCGCCAGCAGCCAAGGAGCGGCGTCCCAAGAGACCCAGTACTTC. This gives the protein CASSQGAASQETQYF.

This clonotype was detected many times. The chain recombines TRBV2 with TRBJ2-3; perhaps TRBD1 as D (6 bases). Per the germline V gene, CDR1 is SNHLY and CDR2 is FYNNEI. Trimming took 4 bases from V and 4 from J, leaving 9 bases between them. There are 13 residues in the CDR3. The CDR3 DNA reads TGTGCCAGCAGTGCAGGGGAGTCAGATACGCAGTATTTT. It encodes CASSAGESDTQYF.

This clonotype was seen more than once but under ten times. The J gene is TRBJ2-3, the V gene TRBV10-3, with D uncertain. Deletions cut 8 bases from V and 2 bases from J, with 5 bases between. The CDR3 consists of 11 residues. Germline-derived CDR1 and CDR2 are ENHRY and SYGVKD. CDR3 coding DNA: TGTGCCATCTCTGACACAGATACGCAGTATTTT. This gives the protein CAISDTDTQYF.

This clonotype has a handful of counts. The chain recombines TRBV6-1 with TRBJ2-7; 12 nucleotides agree with TRBD2. The CDR3 loop spans 16 amino acids. The germline gives CDR1 MNHNS, CDR2 SASEGT. V lost 4 bases to trimming and J lost 2 bases; unmatched junction nucleotides: 6. The CDR3 protein is CASSGGTSGPTYEQYF. The CDR3 DNA reads TGTGCCAGCAGTGGAGGGACTAGCGGGCCTACCTACGAGCAGTACTTC.

This clonotype came up many times. The chain is built from TRBV6-1 and TRBJ1-2; the match to TRBD1 covers 9 bases. J gave up 5 bases and V 5 bases, and 9 bases lay outside the gene matches. The CDR3 totals 15 residues. CDR1 is MNHNS and CDR2 is SASEGT in the germline V gene. CDR3 DNA: TGTGCCAGCAGTCCAGAGGGGACAGGGTTTTATGGCTACACCTTC. Translating it yields CASSPEGTGFYGYTF.

This rearrangement joins TRBV20-1 to TRBJ2-7; 9 nucleotides agree with TRBD2. Germline-derived CDR1 and CDR2 are DFQATT and SNEGSKA (reference sequence). CDR3 size: 14 residues. Losses at the gene ends were 6 bases for V and 6 bases for J; bases not matched to a gene: 12. The CDR3 DNA is TGCAGTGCGGACCGGCGGGAGGGATCCACCGAGCAGTACTTC. It encodes CSADRREGSTEQYF.

There are a few counts of this clonotype. This chain links TRBV20-1 with TRBJ2-1; 9 positions match TRBD2. V shed 5 bases, J shed 0 bases, and the junction held 11 bases outside the gene matches. CDR3 length equals 17 residues. Germline CDR1 reads DFQATT; CDR2 reads SNEGSKA (reference sequence). The CDR3 loop is CSAHPPSSGASYNEQFF. The CDR3 nucleotides read TGCAGTGCTCACCCCCCCTCTAGCGGGGCCTCCTACAATGAGCAGTTCTTC.